This T cell receptor (beta chain) was profiled in a study of glioma-infiltrating T cells after dendritic cell vaccination. Specified time point: after dendritic cell vaccination, including at tumor progression/relapse. PBMC were collected before vaccination, two weeks after the third vaccination, and at progression. CDR3 length: 13 residues. With 2 bases removed from V and 2 bases from J, the gap between germline ends came to 6 bases. The germline V gene has CDR1 KGHSH and CDR2 LQKENI. The PCR used 60 V beta and 13 J beta primers. Measured with immunoSEQ multiplex PCR; TCRdb has only the in-frame clones, and not every one. The sample holds just under 60,000 clones, about four fifths seen once.

Sequenced here: blood, sampled after dendritic cell vaccination. The chain combines TRBV18 with TRBJ2-5; TRBD1 is a possible D gene (5 bases). The clonotype comes from a human donor with glioblastoma. The CDR3 reads CASSPRGQETQYF. The CDR3 DNA reads TGTGCCAGCTCACCAAGGGGTCAAGAGACCCAGTACTTC.